This T cell receptor (beta chain) is drawn from a study of cytomegalovirus exposure and HLA in healthy donors. This clone was counted a few times. Its target is unknown. V lost 3 bases, J lost 9 bases, and 8 bases stayed unmatched. The CDR3 runs to 14 residues. Germline CDR1 reads SEHNR; CDR2 reads FQNEAQ (reference sequence). Study-wide results and limits: Versus the approximately 700-donor mean, an Asian-associated ancestry cluster reportedly showed fewer N-insertions in a later analysis.

PCR was performed using 60 Vbeta and 13 Jbeta primers. Produced via immunoSEQ multiplex PCR; TCRdb's table is partial and in-frame only. The sample includes 150,000 or so clones, 70% to 90% of them seen just once. Sequencing input: PBMCs. The sequence was collected from a young man in good health and CMV-seropositive. The chain has TRBV7-9 and TRBJ2-1; 7 bases map to TRBD1. The CDR3 nucleotides read TGTGCCAGCAGCTTTCTAGGGGGCTTGGGTGAGCAGTTCTTC. Protein sequence: CASSFLGGLGEQFF. Looking up the rest from reference TRBV7-9 and TRBJ2-1 gives the full variable domain: DTGVSQNPRHKITKRGQNVTFRCDPISEHNRLYWYRQTLGQGPEFLTYFQNEAQLEKSRLLSDRFSAERPKGSFSTLEIQRTEQGDSAMYLCASSFLGGLGEQFFGPGTRLTVL.